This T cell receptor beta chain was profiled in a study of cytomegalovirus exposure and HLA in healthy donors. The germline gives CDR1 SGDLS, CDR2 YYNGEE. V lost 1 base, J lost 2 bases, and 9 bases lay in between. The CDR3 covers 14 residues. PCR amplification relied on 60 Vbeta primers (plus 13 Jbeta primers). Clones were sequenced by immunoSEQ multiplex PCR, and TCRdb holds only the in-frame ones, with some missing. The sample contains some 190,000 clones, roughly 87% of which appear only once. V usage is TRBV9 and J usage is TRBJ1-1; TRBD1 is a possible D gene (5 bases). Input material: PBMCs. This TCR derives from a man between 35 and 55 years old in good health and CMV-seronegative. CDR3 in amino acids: CASSVTTGNTEAFF. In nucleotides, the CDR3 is TGTGCCAGCAGCGTAACAACAGGAAACACTGAAGCTTTCTTT.